Sequencing of this TCR beta chain was carried out in a study of blood T cell repertoires in COVID-19. Across the whole study: Acute and convalescent COVID-19 specimens originated in the United States, Italy and Spain.

In the source study's methods: Amplification of reference gene primers provided the estimated nucleated cell counts. Measured with immunoSEQ multiplex PCR; TCRdb has only the in-frame clones, and not every one. D and trimming were read from the DNA, whereas the V and J calls and clone size are those reported in that table. The data contain around 250,000 clones, almost 85% of them seen just once; the ten biggest clones take up 1.5% to 2%. This CDR3 comprises 16 residues. V lost 0 bases and J lost 3, with 12 bases in between. Germline V lookup: CDR1 MNHEY, CDR2 SVGAGI. The gene calls are TRBV6-5 and TRBJ2-1, with D tentatively TRBD1 (6 bases). The origin of this receptor is a woman aged 80 or over with acute or convalescent COVID-19. Source material: peripheral blood. CDR3 protein: CASSYSRAGVYNEQFF. CDR3 in DNA: TGTGCCAGCAGTTACTCGAGGGCAGGGGTCTACAATGAGCAGTTCTTC.